This paragraph reports one T cell receptor beta chain. Antigen: not known. This sample is drawn from a study of cytomegalovirus exposure and HLA in healthy donors. Findings and caveats of the study: Later examination showed HLA-associated TCR beta chains had greater clonal expansion than equally common others. Associated with HLA alleles at 0.05 false discovery rate in a later analysis were 16,951 TCR beta sequences. Association of a missense DCLRE1C variant with TCR beta V- and J-gene trimming was reported in a later analysis. A few CMV-associated chains proved CMV antigen-specific in vitro.

The germline CDR1 and CDR2 sequences are SGHVS and FNYEAQ. This CDR3 is built from 14 residues. With V trimmed by 8 bases and J by 0 bases, 7 bases remained unmatched. The PCR contained 60 Vbeta and 13 Jbeta primers. Repertoires were generated with immunoSEQ multiplex PCR, while TCRdb's copy carries only in-frame clones and drops some. The listing records around 110,000 clones. The J gene is TRBJ2-7, the V gene TRBV7-6, with TRBD1 identical over 7 bases. This sequence originates from a man aged 35-49 years in good health and CMV-seropositive. Sequenced sample: PBMCs. CDR3 nucleotides: TGTGCCAGCCAGACCGGGACAGACTCCTACGAGCAGTACTTC. This gives the protein CASQTGTDSYEQYF.